This T cell receptor (beta chain) was sequenced for a study of T cell repertoires in cytomegalovirus infection. Study in general: The public TCR beta signatures pointed to both CMV infection and matching HLA type.

This CDR3 has 14 amino acids. J was trimmed by 4 bases and V by 6 bases; bases with no gene match: 6. Each CDR3 protein gets one entry after TCRdb re-called the reads with MiXCR. The sample lists 500,000 to 600,000 distinct CDR3 sequences; more than 15% were seen once. Many counts were recorded for this clonotype. This TCR was recovered from a human donor in good health (CMV status not recorded). Some clones in this sample may be carry-over from other donors' samples. The V gene is TRBV12-3 or TRBV12-4, the J gene TRBJ1-2; 9 bases align to TRBD1. The sample consisted of CD8+ T cells from PBMCs. The CDR3 DNA reads TGTGCCAGCAGGGGACAGGGTTTCAGCTATGGCTACACCTTC. Translation gives CASRGQGFSYGYTF.